Given below is one T cell receptor beta chain in context. No antigen is known for it. Other DNA sequences from this sample encode an identical CDR3 as well. The sample belongs to a study of OX40 agonist ivuxolimab in advanced cancers. General study points: Doses of 0.1 to 3.0 mg/kg were accompanied by clonal expansion of CD4+ and CD8+ blood T cells by week 6.

Germline CDR1 SGHTA, CDR2 FQGNSA. The CDR3 covers 12 residues. Trimming shortened V by 1 base and J by 2 bases, and 3 bases separated the two germline ends. Sequencing used immunoSEQ multiplex PCR; TCRdb keeps in-frame clones, though not all of them. Found here are roughly 49,000 clones, about 80% of them singletons; the top ten hold approximately 8%. This clonotype was sampled from an adult with an advanced solid tumor such as melanoma, head and neck, liver or kidney cancer. Specimen: CD4+ or CD8+ T cells sorted from blood, collected in a trial of the OX40 agonist ivuxolimab. The V call is TRBV7-2, the J call TRBJ2-7; no definite D call. In nucleotides, the CDR3 is TGTGCCAGCAGCTTAGGGGCCTACGAGCAGTACTTC. Protein: CASSLGAYEQYF.